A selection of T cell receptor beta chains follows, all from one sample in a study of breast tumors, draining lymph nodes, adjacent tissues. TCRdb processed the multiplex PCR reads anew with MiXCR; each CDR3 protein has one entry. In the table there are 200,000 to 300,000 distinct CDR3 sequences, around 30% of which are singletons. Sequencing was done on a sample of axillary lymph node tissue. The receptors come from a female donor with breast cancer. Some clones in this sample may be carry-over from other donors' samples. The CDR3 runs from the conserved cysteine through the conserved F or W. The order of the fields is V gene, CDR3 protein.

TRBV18	CASSPLDRDEQYF
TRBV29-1	CSVDCGQGRYGYTF
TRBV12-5	CASGLVQGPNYGYTF
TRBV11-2	CASIRTSGRATETQYF
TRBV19	CASSIERGRQETQYF
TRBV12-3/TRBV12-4	CASSLLREVSELFF
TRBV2	CASSGHETSYEQYF
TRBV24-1	CATSDFRNEQFF
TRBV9	CASSVTSGVDTQYF
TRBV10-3	CATQAMNEQFF
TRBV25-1	CASTGKQGCANTGELFF
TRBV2	CASRRVNEKLFF
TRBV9	CASGVSSNEQFF
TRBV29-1	CSVVGQGDTDTQYF
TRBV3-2	CASSNPGQGETQYF
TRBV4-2	CASSPRTSVANTGELFF
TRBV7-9	CASSSRTGEVRETQYF
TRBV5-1	CASSLAGAPADTQYF
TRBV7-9	CASSTTIPYSSYNEQFF
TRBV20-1	CSAYSGDPSTDTQYF
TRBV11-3	CASSLGGRGRTDTQYF
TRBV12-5	CASGLVPWSDQPQHF
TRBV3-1	CASSQDLGYGDTQYF
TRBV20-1	CSARDLGGEGLIGELFF
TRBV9	CASSVGGGVEANEKLFF
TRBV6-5	CASSNSDGELFF
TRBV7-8	CASSRAAGGPYNEQFF
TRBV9	CASSASGRASGELFF
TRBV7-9	CASRPAGKGERLFF
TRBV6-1	CASSERVSGTSNQPQHF
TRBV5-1	CASSLDGIGQPQHF
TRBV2	CASKGEPYEQYF
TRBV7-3	CASSSEGANTEAFF
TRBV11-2	CASSLASGNTDTQYF
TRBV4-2	CASSQEQSVSRNNSPLHF
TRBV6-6	CASREGTGASEQYF
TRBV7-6	CASSLRQSYEQYF
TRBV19	CASSKQGTAFEQYF